This entry describes one T cell receptor (beta chain). Its antigen remains unidentified. Stated time point: week 5, during vaccination. Vaccine doses each comprised 300 ug of mutant IDH1 20-mer peptide, with topical imiquimod. Measured with immunoSEQ multiplex PCR; TCRdb has only the in-frame clones, and not every one. Seen here are about 38,000 clones, around 81% observed once, and the top ten hold 9.5% to 13%. These data originate in a study of a mutant IDH1 vaccine in newly diagnosed glioma. Across the study: Investigators started vaccination 4-6 weeks after radiotherapy alone, or with temozolomide cycles. Notes on the study in general: Among patients, about 94% showed immune responses induced by the vaccine.

Germline V gene data show CDR1 as MNHEY and CDR2 as SVGAGI. The CDR3 spans 14 residues. Trimming pared 5 bases from V and 7 bases from J, leaving 17 bases between. The source is a man over 45 with glioma. The chain joins TRBV6-5 to TRBJ1-1; D is perhaps TRBD1 (6 bases). The input for sequencing was PBMCs, taken from a glioma patient whose treatment included an IDH1 peptide vaccine. CDR3: CASSLGQNWSEAFF. The CDR3 DNA reads as TGTGCCAGCAGTCTCGGACAGAACTGGAGTGAAGCTTTCTTT.